A selection of T cell receptor beta chains follows, all from one sample in a study of blood T cell repertoires in COVID-19. TCRdb keeps only in-frame clones here, not all; method: immunoSEQ multiplex PCR. The table records 90,000 to 110,000 clones, around 80% of them present only once. Sequencing was performed on peripheral blood. All receptors derive from a human donor in a cohort sampled during active or convalescent COVID-19. CDR3s include the opening cysteine and the closing phenylalanine or tryptophan. D genes are given only for firm matches. Clone size is shown for a subset of rows, as once, few, many or a class of expanded clone.

NA	TRBJ1-1	17	TRBV5-1	TRBD1	TGCGCCAGCAGCTTAAGGGACAGGGGGCGCAAAAACACTGAAGCTTTCTTT	CASSLRDRGRKNTEAFF
NA	TRBJ2-5	15	TRBV7-2	NA	TGTGCCAGCAGCTTAGCGGCGGATCCCAGGGGGACCCAGTACTTC	CASSLAADPRGTQYF
few	TRBJ2-1	15	TRBV29-1	TRBD2	TGCAGCGTTGTACGCGGACTAGCGGTATACAATGAGCAGTTCTTC	CSVVRGLAVYNEQFF
once	TRBJ2-7	15	TRBV6-6	NA	TGTGCCAGCAGTTTACGAGGGAACCCCGCCTACGAGCAGTACTTC	CASSLRGNPAYEQYF
NA	TRBJ2-3	16	TRBV9	TRBD2	TGTGCCAGCAGCTCTCAGGCGGGAGAGAGCACAGATACGCAGTATTTT	CASSSQAGESTDTQYF
NA	TRBJ2-5	14	TRBV5-1	NA	TGCGCCAGCAGCTTGGCCCAGGGGAAGGAGACCCAGTACTTC	CASSLAQGKETQYF
NA	TRBJ1-3	14	TRBV10-2	NA	TGCGCCAGCAGTGTCCCCGGGAAGGGAAACACCATATATTTT	CASSVPGKGNTIYF
NA	TRBJ1-5	13	TRBV7-2	NA	TGTGCCAGCAGCCCACAGGGAAATCAGCCCCAGCATTTT	CASSPQGNQPQHF
NA	TRBJ2-2	18	TRBV24-1	TRBD1	TGTGCCACCAGTGGCCCGGGACAGGGGGAACCACTTACCGGGGAGCTGTTTTTT	CATSGPGQGEPLTGELFF
NA	TRBJ1-3	15	TRBV5-1	NA	TGCGCCAGCAGCTTTACAGGAATCTCTGGAAACACCATATATTTT	CASSFTGISGNTIYF
NA	TRBJ2-5	10	TRBV20-1	NA	TGCAGTGCACCTAAAGAGACCCAGTACTTC	CSAPKETQYF
NA	TRBJ2-7	15	TRBV5-4	NA	TGTGCCAGCAGCTTGGCCCCAACAGGGTCCTACGAGCAGTACTTC	CASSLAPTGSYEQYF
NA	TRBJ2-1	17	TRBV7-2	TRBD2	TGTGCCAGCAGCCTAGGGAGGTTGCGGGGGAGGGCTGGGGAGCAGTTCTTC	CASSLGRLRGRAGEQFF
NA	TRBJ2-1	15	TRBV5-1	TRBD2	TGCGCCAGCGGGCCGGGGGGGACCTCCTACAATGAGCAGTTCTTC	CASGPGGTSYNEQFF
NA	TRBJ1-5	15	TRBV27	TRBD1	TGTGCCAGCAGGGACAGGGAATATAGCAATCAGCCCCAGCATTTT	CASRDREYSNQPQHF
NA	TRBJ2-7	16	TRBV18	TRBD1	TGTGCCAGCTCACCAAGTTTGACAGGGGCCTCCTACGAGCAGTACTTC	CASSPSLTGASYEQYF
once	TRBJ1-2	14	TRBV27	TRBD1	TGTGCCAGCAGTCTACAGGGGTCGGTGGGTGGCTACACCTTC	CASSLQGSVGGYTF
NA	TRBJ2-5	15	TRBV7-9	NA	TGTGCCAGCAGCTATACAACTGGCGGACAAGAGACCCAGTACTTC	CASSYTTGGQETQYF
once	TRBJ2-7	15	TRBV28	TRBD1	TGTGCCAGCAGTTTGGGTAGAGGGGGCCGGGACGAGCAGTACTTC	CASSLGRGGRDEQYF
NA	TRBJ2-2	16	TRBV7-7	TRBD1	TGTGCTAGCAGCCTACGACCGGGACAGGGCCCCGGGGAGCTGTTTTTT	CASSLRPGQGPGELFF
NA	TRBJ1-1	14	TRBV10-3	TRBD1	TGTGCCACTGATAACAGGGGGCGCGACACTGAAGCTTTCTTT	CATDNRGRDTEAFF
NA	TRBJ2-7	16	TRBV7-2	TRBD1	TGTGCCAGCAGCTTACTGGACAGGGGATACTCCTACGAGCAGTACTTC	CASSLLDRGYSYEQYF